These 21 T cell receptor beta chains share one sample of origin, sequenced in a study of T cell responses to AZD1222 COVID-19 vaccine. Repertoires were generated with immunoSEQ multiplex PCR, while TCRdb's copy carries only in-frame clones and drops some. The data show roughly 190,000 clones, approximately 90% seen once. Sequenced material: peripheral blood, taken 28 days after the second dose of the MenACWY control vaccine. The receptors originated from an adult who received the MenACWY meningococcal vaccine as a control.

The sample holds one count of this clone. The chain uses TRBV7-9 and TRBJ1-1; no firm D call. This CDR3 is 16 amino acids long. The V and J ends lost 9 bases and 0 bases respectively, with 20 bases between them. CDR1 SEHNR and CDR2 FQNEAQ come from the germline V gene (reference sequence). The CDR3 region is CASSPRAGGLNTEAFF. The CDR3, as DNA: TGTGCCAGTTCCCCTAGGGCGGGCGGCCTGAACACTGAAGCTTTCTTT.

The CDR3 protein is CASSQLRTRNLNYGYTF. The CDR3 DNA sequence: TGTGCCAGCAGCCAACTTCGCACTCGGAACCTTAACTATGGCTACACCTTC. The rearrangement uses TRBV3-1 (or the pseudogene TRBV3-2) and TRBJ1-2; D gene uncertain. Germline values: CDR1 LGHDT, CDR2 YNNKEL (reference sequence). V was pared by 2 bases and J by 1 base, with 17 bases between. This CDR3 has 17 amino acids.

This chain connects TRBV12-5 to TRBJ1-1, with unresolved D. This CDR3 is built from 13 residues. V lost 7 bases and J lost 0, with 9 bases in between. CDR1 and CDR2 (germline): LGHNT, FRNRAP. CDR3 amino acids: CASATTVNTEAFF. In DNA form, the CDR3 reads TGTGCTAGTGCCACTACAGTGAACACTGAAGCTTTCTTT.

The chain has TRBV7-8 and TRBJ2-7, with 8 bases fitting TRBD2. From germline, CDR1 is SGHVS and CDR2 FQNEAQ. CDR3 length equals 16 residues. After removal of 1 base from V and 2 bases from J, the junction contained 7 bases not matched to a gene. CDR3 bases: TGTGCCAGCAGCTTAGGGTACGGGAGGGGGACCTACGAGCAGTACTTC. Protein: CASSLGYGRGTYEQYF.

A note on this clone: The germline gene is not matched at one end of the junction; a read error may be the cause. This rearrangement joins TRBV28 to TRBJ2-7, with 7 bases aligning to TRBD2. Germline CDR1 and CDR2: MDHEN and SYDVKM. This CDR3 contains 12 residues. CDR3 loop: CASSTGPGGRDF. CDR3 DNA: TGTGCCAGCAGTACCGGGCCGGGGGGTCGGGACTTC.

The chain carries TRBV5-1 and TRBJ1-1; no firm D call. Trimming removed 2 bases from V and 0 bases from J, with 8 bases in between. This CDR3 is 14 amino acids long. Germline loops: CDR1 SGHRS, CDR2 YFSETQ. The CDR3 region has the DNA TGCGCCAGCAGCTTAGGGTCGCTGAACACTGAAGCTTTCTTT. This translates into CASSLGSLNTEAFF.

The chain recombines TRBV6-4 with TRBJ1-1, with a weak D call TRBD1 (5 bases). The germline gives CDR1 MRHNA, CDR2 SNTAGT. V lost 5 bases and J 6 bases, leaving 13 bases between the germline ends. The CDR3 has 13 residues. The CDR3 loop reads CASSLDMGAEAFF. The CDR3, as DNA: TGTGCCAGCAGTTTGGACATGGGGGCTGAAGCTTTCTTT.

This chain links TRBV12-5 with TRBJ1-5; D is possibly TRBD1 (6 bases). The CDR3 length is 14 residues. V was pared by 1 base and J by 7 bases, with 11 bases between. Germline loops: CDR1 LGHNT, CDR2 FRNRAP. CDR3 sequence: CASGLDTGHQPQHF. CDR3 coding DNA: TGTGCTAGTGGTTTGGATACAGGGCACCAGCCCCAGCATTTT.

V is TRBV7-8 and J is TRBJ2-7; 9 bases are a match to TRBD2. Per germline, CDR1 SGHVS and CDR2 FQNEAQ. This CDR3 comprises 14 residues. The ends lost 3 bases at V and 4 bases at J; junction bases unmatched: 4. The CDR3 bases are TGTGCCAGCAGCTTGTCTAGCGGGACGTACGAGCAGTACTTC. It is translated as CASSLSSGTYEQYF.

This chain connects TRBV19 to TRBJ1-5; D gene uncertain. CDR1 is LNHDA and CDR2 is SQIVND in the germline V gene (reference sequence). V dropped 4 bases and J dropped 5 bases, with 6 bases sitting between them. This CDR3 is built from 12 residues. CDR3 nucleotide sequence: TGTGCCAGTAGTAGGCCACATCAGCCCCAGCATTTT. Translated, it gives CASSRPHQPQHF.

The V gene is TRBV27, the J gene TRBJ1-1; 9 positions agree with TRBD1. The CDR3 runs to 13 residues. V lost 6 bases to trimming and J lost 5 bases; unmatched junction nucleotides: 4. CDR1 is MNHEY, CDR2 SMNVEV, per germline (reference sequence). CDR3 sequence reads: CASRMTGGTEAFF. For the CDR3, the DNA is TGTGCCAGCAGGATGACAGGGGGGACTGAAGCTTTCTTT.

CDR3: CASSLSRRERGTQYF. CDR3 coding DNA: TGTGCCAGTAGCCTATCTAGGAGGGAGAGGGGGACCCAGTACTTC. This sequence joins TRBV19 and TRBJ2-5; possible D gene TRBD2, 6 bases. Germline V CDR1 and CDR2: LNHDA, SQIVND (reference sequence). The CDR3 spans 15 residues. Trimming stripped 6 bases from V and 7 bases from J, with 21 bases between.

This clone was picked up one time. V gene TRBV6-1 combines with J gene TRBJ1-2; D remains unclear. The ends were cut back, 2 bases at V and 5 bases at J, with 15 bases in the middle. This CDR3 contains 15 residues. Looked up from germline, CDR1 is MNHNS and CDR2 is SASEGT. The CDR3 is CASSERSDNWYGYTF. CDR3 coding DNA: TGTGCCAGCAGTGAACGGTCAGACAATTGGTATGGCTACACCTTC.

The sample holds one count of this clone. V is TRBV7-2 and J is TRBJ1-5; D is uncertain. Per germline, CDR1 SGHTA and CDR2 FQGNSA. V gave up 1 base and J gave up 5 bases, with 9 bases separating them. This CDR3 is 14 amino acids long. CDR3 region: CASSLVSEDQPQHF. DNA for the CDR3: TGTGCCAGCAGCTTAGTTTCGGAAGATCAGCCCCAGCATTTT.

V gene TRBV24-1 combines with J gene TRBJ1-1; maybe TRBD1 (5 bases). The CDR3 is 13 amino acids. Germline CDR1 and CDR2: KGHDR and SFDVKD. V was shortened by 7 bases and J by 0 bases, with 8 bases between the two germline ends. The CDR3 is CATRQDLNTEAFF. In nucleotides, the CDR3 is TGTGCCACCAGACAGGACTTGAACACTGAAGCTTTCTTT.

This chain joins TRBV19 and TRBJ1-6; D not resolved. This CDR3 is built from 16 residues. The germline V and J ends were trimmed by 5 bases and 7 bases, with 18 bases remaining between them. CDR1 is LNHDA, CDR2 SQIVND, per germline (reference sequence). The CDR3, as DNA: TGTGCCAGTAGTCCCGGCCCGGGCGTATGGAATTCACCCCTCCACTTT. Its protein is CASSPGPGVWNSPLHF.

The chain combines TRBV27 with TRBJ1-1; TRBD1 agrees at 7 bases. The CDR3 contains 14 residues. V was pared by 5 bases and J by 8 bases, with 11 bases of the junction left unmatched. Germline V gives CDR1 MNHEY, CDR2 SMNVEV (reference sequence). The CDR3 coding sequence is TGTGCCAGCAGTCTTCGACCGGGGACAGACGAAGCTTTCTTT. This codes for CASSLRPGTDEAFF.

The chain is built from TRBV30 and TRBJ2-7, with 9 bases aligning to TRBD2. The CDR3 runs 14 residues. From germline, CDR1 is GTSNPN and CDR2 SVGIG (reference sequence). V lost 4 bases to trimming and J lost 2 bases; unmatched junction nucleotides: 6. CDR3 sequence (DNA): TGTGCCTGGATGACTAGCGGATTTACCTACGAGCAGTACTTC. Its translation: CAWMTSGFTYEQYF. The entire variable domain, with the rest obtained from reference TRBV30 and TRBJ2-7, is as follows: SQTIHQWPATLVQPVGSPLSLECTVEGTSNPNLYWYRQAAGRGLQLLFYSVGIGQISSEVPQNLSASRPQDRQFILSSKKLLLSDSGFYLCAWMTSGFTYEQYFGPGTRLTVT.

This sequence joins TRBV6-5 and TRBJ1-3; no clear D gene. The CDR3 runs to 14 residues. Germline V CDR1 and CDR2: MNHEY, SVGAGI. Trimming pared 0 bases from V and 2 bases from J, leaving 5 bases between. CDR3 loop: CASSYSGAGNTIYF. The CDR3 DNA reads TGTGCCAGCAGTTACTCCGGGGCTGGAAACACCATATATTTT.

The CDR3 DNA reads TGTGCCAGCAGCCCACGACAGGGGGTGGGTGGAAACACCATATATTTT. It specifies CASSPRQGVGGNTIYF. V is TRBV7-2 and J is TRBJ1-3; 9 bases are a match to TRBD1. From germline, CDR1 is SGHTA and CDR2 FQGNSA. This CDR3 comprises 16 residues. Germline trimming cut 5 bases from V and 3 bases from J; bases unmatched to any gene: 8.

This chain links TRBV30 with TRBJ1-4; tentative D call: TRBD1 (6 bases). The CDR3 covers 16 residues. Germline V gives CDR1 GTSNPN, CDR2 SVGIG (reference sequence). V lost 3 bases to trimming and J lost 7 bases, with 21 bases between them. The CDR3 region has the DNA TGTGCCTGGAGCGGCCCCCGGACGGGGGCGGGTGAAAAACTGTTTTTT. This gives the protein CAWSGPRTGAGEKLFF.